This TCR beta chain was recorded in a study of blood T cell repertoires in COVID-19 (dated by TCRdb to the early 2020s). In the study overall: The collaborator samples originated in the United States, Italy and Spain and spanned the acute and convalescent phases of COVID-19. The material from the prospective study consisted of cDNA or gDNA derived from T cells, B-cell-depleted T cells, or PBMCs. Subjects who had been exposed to COVID-19, were actively infected with it, or had recovered from it provided the deeply sampled blood TCRbeta repertoires that made up the dataset. The repertoires were released in a freely available public database intended as a resource for research on the immune response to SARS-CoV-2. Samples came from the ongoing ImmuneRACE study (first 160 participants) plus 1,254 subjects from 6 global collaborators. Nearly every sample came with metadata listing a de-identified subject ID, COVID-19 status, age in years and sex. Where available, HLA class I and class II types were taken from metadata supplied by the sample provider and were not determined by assay-based typing. General findings and caveats noted by the study authors: The amount of clinical and demographic metadata varied by source and participant and was provided uncurated.

The CDR3 starts with the cysteine, ends with the phenylalanine, and has 16 residues. Just the 48-base CDR3 DNA is kept, in frame starting at base 1. Looking up the germline V gene yields CDR1 SGHTA and CDR2 FQGNSA. V is pared back by 5 bases and J by 0 bases, with 14 bases lying between the germline termini. The immunoSEQ Assay, a bias-controlled multiplex PCR, was used to amplify TCRbeta CDR3 regions from genomic DNA. Regarding the original processing steps: The number of nucleated cells in each sample was estimated from the amplification of reference gene primers within the assay. Sequence reads were collapsed and filtered to measure the absolute abundance of every unique TCRbeta CDR3 rearrangement. Productive Simpson clonality was computed per sample as the square root of Simpson's diversity index over productive rearrangements. TCRdb mirrors the immuneACCESS table, restricted to in-frame sequences. Some clones are absent from its copies; in checked studies, under half trace to an unresolved V gene, and the reason for the others is unknown. V, J and clone size are those of that table, while D and trimming were read from the DNA. This sample holds more than 150,000 clones; approximately 87% were observed only once. The ten largest account for less than 25% of the sample.

Notes on this clone: What this receptor recognizes is not known. No base quality information exists; no much larger clone differs at one position.

Collaborating institutions collected whole blood in K2EDTA tubes following their own protocols. Collaborator samples were shipped for TCRbeta analysis as frozen whole blood, isolated PBMCs, or DNA extracted from either sample type. The TCR was taken from a man aged 65 to 79 with active or convalescent COVID-19. Recombination connected TRBV7-2 to TRBJ2-1; matching of 5 bases hints at TRBD1 as the D gene. Sequencing used peripheral blood. This receptor carries the CDR3 CASSPRTPSSYNEQFF. The bases read TGTGCCAGCAGCCCCCGGACACCTAGCTCCTACAATGAGCAGTTCTTC.